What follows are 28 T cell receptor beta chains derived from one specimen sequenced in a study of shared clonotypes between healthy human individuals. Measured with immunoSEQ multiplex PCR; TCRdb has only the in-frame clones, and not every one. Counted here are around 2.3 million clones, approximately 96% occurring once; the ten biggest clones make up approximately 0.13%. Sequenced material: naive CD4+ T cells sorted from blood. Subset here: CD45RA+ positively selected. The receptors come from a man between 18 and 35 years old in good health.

The CDR3 sequence: CASGLVRYSGRARDEQFF. The CDR3 DNA follows: TGTGCTAGTGGTTTGGTACGGTACAGCGGGAGGGCCAGGGATGAGCAGTTCTTC. The V call is TRBV12-5, the J call TRBJ2-1, with TRBD2 matching over 10 bases. V lost 0 bases, J lost 8 bases, and 13 bases stayed unmatched. This CDR3 spans 18 amino acids. Germline V gene data show CDR1 as LGHNT and CDR2 as FRNRAP.

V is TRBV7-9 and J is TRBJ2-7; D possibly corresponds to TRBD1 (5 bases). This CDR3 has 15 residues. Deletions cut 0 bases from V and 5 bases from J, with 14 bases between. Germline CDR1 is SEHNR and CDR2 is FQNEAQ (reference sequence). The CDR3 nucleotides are TGTGCCAGCAGCTTAGCGGGGCAGGGCCTCGACGAGCAGTACTTC. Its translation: CASSLAGQGLDEQYF. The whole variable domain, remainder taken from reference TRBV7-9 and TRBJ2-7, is DTGVSQNPRHKITKRGQNVTFRCDPISEHNRLYWYRQTLGQGPEFLTYFQNEAQLEKSRLLSDRFSAERPKGSFSTLEIQRTEQGDSAMYLCASSLAGQGLDEQYFGPGTRLTVT.

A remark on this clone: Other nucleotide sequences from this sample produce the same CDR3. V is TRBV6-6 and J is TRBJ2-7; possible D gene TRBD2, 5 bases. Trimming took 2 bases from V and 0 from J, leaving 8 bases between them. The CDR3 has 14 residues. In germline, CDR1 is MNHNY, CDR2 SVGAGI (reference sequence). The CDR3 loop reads CASSYLGLSYEQYF. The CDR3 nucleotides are TGTGCCAGCAGTTACCTAGGACTCTCCTACGAGCAGTACTTC.

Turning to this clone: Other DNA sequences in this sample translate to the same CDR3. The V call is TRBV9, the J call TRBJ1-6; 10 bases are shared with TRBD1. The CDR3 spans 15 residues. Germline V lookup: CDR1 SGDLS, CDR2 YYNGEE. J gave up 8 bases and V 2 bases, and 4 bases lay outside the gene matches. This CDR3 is CASSVGGTGDSPLHF. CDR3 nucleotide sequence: TGTGCCAGCAGCGTGGGGGGGACAGGGGATTCACCCCTCCACTTT.

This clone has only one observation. This CDR3 reads CASSLGITGASSYEQYF. For the CDR3, the DNA is TGTGCCAGCAGCTTAGGAATTACAGGGGCCAGCTCCTACGAGCAGTACTTC. The rearrangement uses TRBV7-2 and TRBJ2-7; 7 bases align to TRBD1. V lost 1 base and J lost 0; bases outside the gene matches: 9. This CDR3 region has 17 residues. Germline V gene sequence: CDR1 SGHTA, CDR2 FQGNSA.

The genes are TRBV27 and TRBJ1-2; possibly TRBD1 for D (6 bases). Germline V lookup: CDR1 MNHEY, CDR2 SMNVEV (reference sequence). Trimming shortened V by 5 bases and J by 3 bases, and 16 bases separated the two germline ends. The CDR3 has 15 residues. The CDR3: CASSPGQLLHYGYTF. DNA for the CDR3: TGTGCCAGCAGTCCAGGACAGCTATTACACTATGGCTACACCTTC.

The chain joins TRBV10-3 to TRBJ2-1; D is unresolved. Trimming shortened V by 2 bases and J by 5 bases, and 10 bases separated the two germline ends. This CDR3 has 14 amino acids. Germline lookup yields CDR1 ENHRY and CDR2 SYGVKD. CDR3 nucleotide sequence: TGTGCCATCAGTGAGGGGGTGACTGACAATGAGCAGTTCTTC. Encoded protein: CAISEGVTDNEQFF.

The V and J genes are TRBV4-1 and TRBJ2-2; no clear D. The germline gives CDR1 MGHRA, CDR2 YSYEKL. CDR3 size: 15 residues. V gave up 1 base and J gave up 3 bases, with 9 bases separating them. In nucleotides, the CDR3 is TGCGCCAGCAGCCAAGCTTCAACGTACACCGGGGAGCTGTTTTTT. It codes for CASSQASTYTGELFF.

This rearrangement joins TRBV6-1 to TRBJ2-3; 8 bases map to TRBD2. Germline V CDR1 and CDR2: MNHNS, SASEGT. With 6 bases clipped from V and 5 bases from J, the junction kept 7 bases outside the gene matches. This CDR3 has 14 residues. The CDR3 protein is CASRAAGGRDTQYF. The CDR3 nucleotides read TGTGCCAGCAGAGCGGCGGGGGGACGAGATACGCAGTATTTT.

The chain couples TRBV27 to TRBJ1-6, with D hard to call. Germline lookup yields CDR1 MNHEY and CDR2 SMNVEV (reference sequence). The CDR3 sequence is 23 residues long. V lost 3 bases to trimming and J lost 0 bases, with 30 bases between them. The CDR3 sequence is CASSLRINGGPSPKSSYNSPLHF. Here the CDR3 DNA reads TGTGCCAGCAGTTTGCGGATTAACGGTGGACCGTCCCCTAAGAGCTCCTATAATTCACCCCTCCACTTT.

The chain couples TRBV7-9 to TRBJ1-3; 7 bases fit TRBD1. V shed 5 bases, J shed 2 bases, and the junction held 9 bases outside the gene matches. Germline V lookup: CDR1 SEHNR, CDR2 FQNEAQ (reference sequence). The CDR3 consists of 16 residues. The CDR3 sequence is CASSPPGDRAGNTIYF. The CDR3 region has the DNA TGTGCCAGCAGCCCCCCGGGCGACAGGGCTGGAAACACCATATATTTT.

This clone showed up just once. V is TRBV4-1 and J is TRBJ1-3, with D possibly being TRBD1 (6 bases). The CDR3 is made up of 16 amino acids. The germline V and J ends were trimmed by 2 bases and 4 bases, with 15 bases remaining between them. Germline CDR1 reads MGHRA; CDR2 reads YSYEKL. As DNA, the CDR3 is TGCGCCAGCAGCCAAATACAGGGCACCTCCGGAAACACCATATATTTT. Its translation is CASSQIQGTSGNTIYF.

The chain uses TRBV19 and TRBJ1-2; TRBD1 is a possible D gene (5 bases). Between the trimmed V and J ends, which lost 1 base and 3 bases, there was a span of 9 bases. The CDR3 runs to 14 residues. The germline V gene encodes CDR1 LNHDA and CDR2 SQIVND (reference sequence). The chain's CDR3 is CASSIAPRDYGYTF. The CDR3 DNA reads TGTGCCAGTAGTATAGCCCCCAGGGACTATGGCTACACCTTC.

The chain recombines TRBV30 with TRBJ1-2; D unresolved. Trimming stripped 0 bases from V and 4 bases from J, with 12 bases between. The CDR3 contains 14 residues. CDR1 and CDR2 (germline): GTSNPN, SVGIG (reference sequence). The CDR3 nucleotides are TGTGCCTGGAGTGTAGCGGGAAGGGTCTATGGCTACACCTTC. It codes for CAWSVAGRVYGYTF.

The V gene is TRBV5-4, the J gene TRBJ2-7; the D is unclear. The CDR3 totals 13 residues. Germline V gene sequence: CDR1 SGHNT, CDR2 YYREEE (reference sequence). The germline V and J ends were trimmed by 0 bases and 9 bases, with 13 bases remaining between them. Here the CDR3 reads CASSLAPSAPQYF. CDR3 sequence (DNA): TGTGCCAGCAGCTTGGCACCTTCGGCCCCGCAGTACTTC.

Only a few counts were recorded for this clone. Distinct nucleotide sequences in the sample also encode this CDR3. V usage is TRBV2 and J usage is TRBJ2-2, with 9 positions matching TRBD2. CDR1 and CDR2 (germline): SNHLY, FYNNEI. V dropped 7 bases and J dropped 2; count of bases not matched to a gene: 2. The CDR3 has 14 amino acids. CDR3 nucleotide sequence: TGTGCCAGCAAGACTAGCGGAAACACCGGGGAGCTGTTTTTT. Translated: CASKTSGNTGELFF.

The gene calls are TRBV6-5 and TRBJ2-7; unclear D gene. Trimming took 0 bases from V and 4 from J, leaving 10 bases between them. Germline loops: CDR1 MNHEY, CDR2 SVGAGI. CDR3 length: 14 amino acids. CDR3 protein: CASSYSLSAYEQYF. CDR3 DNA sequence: TGTGCCAGCAGTTACTCATTGTCTGCTTACGAGCAGTACTTC.

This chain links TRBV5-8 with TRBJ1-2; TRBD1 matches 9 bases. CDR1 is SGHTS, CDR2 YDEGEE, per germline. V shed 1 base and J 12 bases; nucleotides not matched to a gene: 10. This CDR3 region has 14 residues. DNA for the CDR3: TGTGCCAGCAGCTTGTCCGGGACAGGGCACTTGCACACCTTC. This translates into CASSLSGTGHLHTF.

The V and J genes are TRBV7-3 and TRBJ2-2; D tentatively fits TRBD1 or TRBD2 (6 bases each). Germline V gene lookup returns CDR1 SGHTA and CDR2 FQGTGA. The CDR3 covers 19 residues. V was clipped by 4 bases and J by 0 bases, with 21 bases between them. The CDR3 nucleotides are TGTGCCAGCAGCTCAACACCCTCTTCGGGGGCTGCGAACACCGGGGAGCTGTTTTTT. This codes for CASSSTPSSGAANTGELFF. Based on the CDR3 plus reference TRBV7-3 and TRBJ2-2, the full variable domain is GAGVSQTPSNKVTEKGKYVELRCDPISGHTALYWYRQSLGQGPEFLIYFQGTGAADDSGLPNDRFFAVRPEGSVSTLKIQRTERGDSAVYLCASSSTPSSGAANTGELFFGEGSRLTVL.

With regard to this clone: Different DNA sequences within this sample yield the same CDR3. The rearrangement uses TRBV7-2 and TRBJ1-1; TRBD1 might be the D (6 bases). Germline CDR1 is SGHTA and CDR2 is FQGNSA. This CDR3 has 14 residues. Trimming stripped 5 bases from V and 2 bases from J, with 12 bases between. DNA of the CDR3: TGTGCCAGCAGCCTAGGGGGACTTAACACTGAAGCTTTCTTT. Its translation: CASSLGGLNTEAFF.

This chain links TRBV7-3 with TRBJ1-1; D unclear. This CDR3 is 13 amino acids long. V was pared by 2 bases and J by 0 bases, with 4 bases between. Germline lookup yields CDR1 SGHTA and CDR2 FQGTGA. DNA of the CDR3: TGTGCCAGCAGCTTATTTTTGAACACTGAAGCTTTCTTT. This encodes CASSLFLNTEAFF.

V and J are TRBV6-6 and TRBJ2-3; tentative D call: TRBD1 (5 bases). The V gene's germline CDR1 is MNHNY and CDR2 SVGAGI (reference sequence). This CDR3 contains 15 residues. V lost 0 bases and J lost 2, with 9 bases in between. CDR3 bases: TGTGCCAGCAGTTACTCGGGGCAGTACACAGATACGCAGTATTTT. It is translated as CASSYSGQYTDTQYF.

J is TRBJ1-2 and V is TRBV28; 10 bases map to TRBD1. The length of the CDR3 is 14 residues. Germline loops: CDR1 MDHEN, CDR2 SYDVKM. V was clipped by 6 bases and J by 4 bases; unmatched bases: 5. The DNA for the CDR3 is TGTGCCAGCAGCCCGGGACAGGGGACCTATGGCTACACCTTC. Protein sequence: CASSPGQGTYGYTF.

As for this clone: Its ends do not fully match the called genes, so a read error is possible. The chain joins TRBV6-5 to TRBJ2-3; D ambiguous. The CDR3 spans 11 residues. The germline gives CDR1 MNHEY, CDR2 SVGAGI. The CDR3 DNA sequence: TGTGCCAGCCGTCGATTGGAAGTAGAGGAGTTT. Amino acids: CASRRLEVEEF.

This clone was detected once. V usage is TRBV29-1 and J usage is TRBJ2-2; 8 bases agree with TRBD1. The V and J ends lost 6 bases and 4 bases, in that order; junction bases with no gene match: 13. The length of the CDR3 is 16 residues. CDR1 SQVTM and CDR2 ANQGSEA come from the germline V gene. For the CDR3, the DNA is TGCAGCGTGGGGGGCTCGCAGGGGGCGAGCACCGGGGAGCTGTTTTTT. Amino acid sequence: CSVGGSQGASTGELFF.

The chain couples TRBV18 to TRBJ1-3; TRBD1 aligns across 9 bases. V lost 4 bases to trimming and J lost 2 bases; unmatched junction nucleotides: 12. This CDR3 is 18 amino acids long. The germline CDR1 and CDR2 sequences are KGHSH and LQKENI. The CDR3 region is CASSLLGTGNTAGNTIYF. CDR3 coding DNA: TGTGCCAGCTCACTACTGGGGACAGGGAACACGGCTGGAAACACCATATATTTT.

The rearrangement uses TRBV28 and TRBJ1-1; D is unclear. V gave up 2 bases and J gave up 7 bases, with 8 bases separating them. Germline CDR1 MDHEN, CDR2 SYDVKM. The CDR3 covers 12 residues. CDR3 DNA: TGTGCCAGCAGTTTACCAGCTATTGAAGCTTTCTTT. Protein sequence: CASSLPAIEAFF.

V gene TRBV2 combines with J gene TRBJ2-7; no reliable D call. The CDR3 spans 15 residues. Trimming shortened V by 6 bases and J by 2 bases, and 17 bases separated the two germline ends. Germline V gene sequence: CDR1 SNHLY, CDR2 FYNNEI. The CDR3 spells CASRGLGRRPYEQYF. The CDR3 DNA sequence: TGTGCCAGCAGAGGGCTGGGCAGGAGACCCTACGAGCAGTACTTC.